This TCR beta chain originates from a study of circulating and synovial CD4+ cells in juvenile arthritis. V shed 3 bases, J shed 3 bases, and the junction held 6 bases outside the gene matches. CDR1 KGHSH and CDR2 LQKENI come from the germline V gene. The CDR3 totals 15 residues. Profiled with immunoSEQ multiplex PCR; TCRdb holds only in-frame clones, not every one. The profile shows around 30,000 clones, roughly 96% of them singletons. This clone has just one count. Its antigen remains unidentified. Study results and caveats: Circulating pathogenic-like lymphocytes shared a substantially higher fraction of CDR3 sequences with synovium than bulk blood. T cell genome counts differed by at least an order of magnitude between CPL and CD4 samples. Bulk blood CD4 repertoires were more diverse than these. The pathogenic-like versus bulk T cell difference escaped Vbeta family analysis.

Sequencing was done on a sample of CD4+ T cells from blood. The sequence came from a human donor with juvenile idiopathic arthritis. The chain recombines TRBV18 with TRBJ2-5, with 8 bases identical to TRBD2. The CDR3 is CASSPGLAGKETQYF. CDR3 coding DNA: TGTGCCAGCTCACCTGGGCTAGCGGGTAAAGAGACCCAGTACTTC.